This TCR beta chain was captured by sequencing in a study of blood T cell repertoires in COVID-19. Study context: Samples representing acute and convalescent COVID-19 were sourced from the United States, Italy and Spain. The cDNA or gDNA used as material had been derived from T cells, B-cell-depleted T cells, or PBMCs.

Losses at the gene ends were 4 bases for V and 1 base for J; bases not matched to a gene: 3. This CDR3 has 14 amino acids. Germline loops: CDR1 SGHNT, CDR2 YYREEE (reference sequence). The protocol was immunoSEQ multiplex PCR, while the TCRdb copy is restricted to in-frame clones and leaves out a portion. The sample yields some 330,000 clones, more than 85% seen once. The sample comprised PBMCs or T cells enriched from blood (not recorded which). The clonotype was recovered from a woman aged 25 to 39 who had recovered from COVID-19. The chain employs TRBV5-4 and TRBJ1-1, with 8 bases lining up with TRBD1. CDR3 nucleotides: TGTGCCAGCAGCACGGGACAGGCGAACACTGAAGCTTTCTTT. Translation gives CASSTGQANTEAFF.